The 16 T cell receptor beta chains presented below share a single source sample, sequenced in a study of shared clonotypes between healthy human individuals. The data were produced by immunoSEQ multiplex PCR, yet TCRdb's version contains in-frame clones alone and is incomplete. This table has about 1.1 million clones, about 72% appearing once. The specimen was memory CD4+ T cells from PBMCs. Subset described: CD45RA-negative fraction. These receptors came from a man between 18 and 35 years old in good health. Some clones in this sample may be carry-over from other donors' samples.

The V gene is TRBV2, the J gene TRBJ1-6; D uncertain. CDR3 length: 14 amino acids. Germline V lookup: CDR1 SNHLY, CDR2 FYNNEI. V was shortened by 3 bases and J by 7 bases, with 10 bases between the two germline ends. The CDR3 reads CASSDRTLNSPLHF. The CDR3, as DNA: TGTGCCAGCAGTGATAGGACCCTCAATTCACCCCTCCACTTT.

The CDR3 protein is CASSLAGLNSNQPQHF. In DNA form, the CDR3 reads TGTGCCAGCAGCTTGGCGGGACTCAATAGCAATCAGCCCCAGCATTTT. The chain links TRBV7-2 to TRBJ1-5; TRBD1 might be the D (5 bases). Germline V lookup: CDR1 SGHTA, CDR2 FQGNSA. V was trimmed by 3 bases and J by 0 bases, leaving 12 bases between them. The CDR3 sequence is 16 residues long.

A single count supports this clone. The rearrangement links TRBV6-5 to TRBJ2-7; TRBD1 aligns across 9 bases. CDR1 is MNHEY and CDR2 is SVGAGI in the germline V gene. V trimming: 6 bases; J trimming: 4 bases; junction bases outside the gene matches: 10. This CDR3 comprises 15 residues. The CDR3 nucleotides are TGTGCCAGCAGCTTTAACCGGGACAGGGCTTACGAGCAGTACTTC. It is translated as CASSFNRDRAYEQYF.

The chain couples TRBV5-1 to TRBJ2-1; D perhaps matches TRBD2 (5 bases). The V gene lost 4 bases and the J gene lost 5 bases, with 28 bases spanning the gap. Germline CDR1 reads SGHRS; CDR2 reads YFSETQ. This CDR3 is 19 amino acids long. The CDR3 here is CASSPRGLKGPTKNNEQFF. CDR3 in DNA: TGCGCCAGCAGCCCGAGAGGGCTCAAGGGCCCGACGAAAAACAATGAGCAGTTCTTC.

The chain has TRBV9 and TRBJ2-5, with no clear D. With 4 bases removed from V and 0 bases from J, the gap between germline ends came to 10 bases. CDR1 and CDR2 from the germline V gene are SGDLS and YYNGEE. This CDR3 is built from 14 residues. CDR3: CASSPLGDQETQYF. The CDR3 bases are TGTGCCAGCAGCCCCCTTGGGGACCAAGAGACCCAGTACTTC.

This clone was found once. The chain recombines TRBV5-1 with TRBJ1-1, with TRBD1 matching over 7 bases. With 4 bases clipped from V and 8 bases from J, the junction kept 11 bases outside the gene matches. Germline-derived CDR1 and CDR2 are SGHRS and YFSETQ. The CDR3 runs 14 residues. CDR3 sequence reads: CASSPQGGSLEAFF. CDR3 DNA sequence: TGCGCCAGCAGCCCTCAGGGGGGGAGCCTAGAAGCTTTCTTT.

The chain has TRBV2 and TRBJ2-7; 9 positions agree with TRBD1. Trimming cost V 8 bases and J 5 bases; bases outside gene matches: 7. The length of the CDR3 is 13 residues. Germline V lookup: CDR1 SNHLY, CDR2 FYNNEI. The CDR3: CASAGTGSHEQYF. In nucleotides, the CDR3 is TGTGCCAGCGCCGGGACAGGGTCCCACGAGCAGTACTTC.

The CDR3 is CASSQGGGNEKLFF. CDR3 sequence (DNA): TGCGCCAGCAGCCAAGGGGGAGGAAATGAAAAACTGTTTTTT. The chain couples TRBV4-3 to TRBJ1-4; no firm D call. CDR1 and CDR2 from the germline V gene are LGHNA and YSLEER. The CDR3 is 14 amino acids. V gave up 1 base and J gave up 5 bases, with 8 bases separating them.

J is TRBJ1-2 and V is TRBV28; 7 bases are a match to TRBD1. The ends lost 6 bases at V and 4 bases at J; junction bases unmatched: 8. The CDR3 has 14 amino acids. Germline CDR1 is MDHEN and CDR2 is SYDVKM. CDR3 in DNA: TGTGCCAGCAGCCTGAGGGGGCTTAGCTATGGCTACACCTTC. Translation: CASSLRGLSYGYTF.

This chain uses TRBV7-3 with TRBJ2-2; unclear D gene. CDR1 SGHTA and CDR2 FQGTGA come from the germline V gene. This CDR3 spans 13 amino acids. The V and J ends lost 5 bases and 2 bases respectively, with 6 bases between them. CDR3 sequence reads: CASSPSNTGELFF. CDR3 coding DNA: TGTGCCAGCAGCCCTTCCAACACCGGGGAGCTGTTTTTT.

The chain joins TRBV28 to TRBJ2-1; 9 bases map to TRBD2. The CDR3 has 14 amino acids. J was trimmed by 8 bases and V by 2 bases; bases with no gene match: 4. The germline V gene encodes CDR1 MDHEN and CDR2 SYDVKM. The CDR3 here is CASSLAGGPHEQFF. The CDR3 DNA follows: TGTGCCAGCAGTTTAGCGGGAGGGCCGCATGAGCAGTTCTTC.

This clone was seen more than once but under ten times. This chain uses TRBV29-1 with TRBJ2-3, with D perhaps matching TRBD1 or TRBD2 (5 bases each). The ends were cut back, 1 base at V and 3 bases at J, with 11 bases in the middle. CDR1 is SQVTM, CDR2 ANQGSEA, per germline. This CDR3 contains 14 residues. The CDR3 DNA follows: TGCAGCGTTGAAGGGGGGACGGGGACAGATACGCAGTATTTT. As protein: CSVEGGTGTDTQYF.

J is TRBJ2-3 and V is TRBV6-1; D not certain. The ends were cut back, 3 bases at V and 2 bases at J, with 6 bases in the middle. Germline CDR1 is MNHNS and CDR2 is SASEGT. This CDR3 contains 13 residues. CDR3 loop: CASSERDTDTQYF. The CDR3 DNA reads TGTGCCAGCAGTGAGAGAGACACAGATACGCAGTATTTT.

The V call is TRBV11-3, the J call TRBJ2-1, with TRBD2 matching 8 bases. V shed 2 bases, J shed 0 bases, and the junction held 0 bases outside the gene matches. In germline, CDR1 is SGHNT, CDR2 YENEEA. This CDR3 is 15 amino acids long. The CDR3 region is CASSLREGSYNEQFF. Here the CDR3 DNA reads TGTGCCAGCAGCTTACGGGAGGGCTCCTACAATGAGCAGTTCTTC.

The chain couples TRBV14 to TRBJ1-2, with 8 positions matching TRBD1. Losses at the gene ends were 1 base for V and 6 bases for J; bases not matched to a gene: 7. The length of the CDR3 is 15 residues. Per germline, CDR1 SGHDN and CDR2 FVKESK. The CDR3 nucleotides are TGTGCCAGCAGCCAAGGTCGCGCCAGGGGGCATGGCTACACCTTC. Its protein is CASSQGRARGHGYTF.

The chain combines TRBV19 with TRBJ1-1; 10 nucleotides align to TRBD1. V trimming: 3 bases; J trimming: 5 bases; junction bases outside the gene matches: 6. The CDR3 contains 15 residues. In germline, CDR1 is LNHDA, CDR2 SQIVND (reference sequence). The CDR3 DNA reads as TGTGCCAGTAGTATGTTGGGGACAGGGGAGACTGAAGCTTTCTTT. Residues: CASSMLGTGETEAFF.